This T cell receptor beta chain comes out of a study of T cells of healthy individuals. V shed 5 bases and J shed 5 bases, with 22 bases lying between them. The CDR3 extends over 16 amino acids. Germline V gives CDR1 LNHDA, CDR2 SQIVND (reference sequence). This clonotype was detected many times. One entry per CDR3 protein, called by TCRdb with MiXCR from the 5' RACE reads. The data hold 60,000 to 80,000 distinct CDR3 sequences, with about 16% observed a single time. The J gene is TRBJ2-7, the V gene TRBV19; D might be TRBD1 (6 bases). The origin of this receptor is a human donor in good health. The CDR3 here is CASSRGLRQGKNEQYF. The CDR3 nucleotides read TGTGCCAGTAGTCGTGGCTTGCGGCAGGGGAAGAACGAGCAGTACTTC.